This paragraph reports one T cell receptor beta chain. The antigen is not known. The repertoire was sequenced with immunoSEQ multiplex PCR; TCRdb's copy has only in-frame clones and lacks some. This table has about 23,000 clones, approximately 88% appearing once. This CDR3 has 14 amino acids. Germline CDR1 is MNHEY and CDR2 is SVGAGI. Deletions cut 0 bases from V and 2 bases from J, with 7 bases between. The sample originates from a study of naive CD8 T cells in extremely preterm neonates. The study's findings and limits: Preterm infants showed shorter CDR3s, fewer N additions and less trimming than older groups.

Samples were taken at extremely preterm deliveries at roughly 22-28 weeks of gestation. This TCR came from a boy who was born preterm. The chain combines TRBV6-5 with TRBJ1-2, with TRBD1 as a possible D gene (6 bases). What was sequenced was naive CD8+ T cells from cord blood. CDR3 DNA sequence: TGTGCCAGCAGTTACTCGAGGGGGAACTATGGCTACACCTTC. Translation gives CASSYSRGNYGYTF.